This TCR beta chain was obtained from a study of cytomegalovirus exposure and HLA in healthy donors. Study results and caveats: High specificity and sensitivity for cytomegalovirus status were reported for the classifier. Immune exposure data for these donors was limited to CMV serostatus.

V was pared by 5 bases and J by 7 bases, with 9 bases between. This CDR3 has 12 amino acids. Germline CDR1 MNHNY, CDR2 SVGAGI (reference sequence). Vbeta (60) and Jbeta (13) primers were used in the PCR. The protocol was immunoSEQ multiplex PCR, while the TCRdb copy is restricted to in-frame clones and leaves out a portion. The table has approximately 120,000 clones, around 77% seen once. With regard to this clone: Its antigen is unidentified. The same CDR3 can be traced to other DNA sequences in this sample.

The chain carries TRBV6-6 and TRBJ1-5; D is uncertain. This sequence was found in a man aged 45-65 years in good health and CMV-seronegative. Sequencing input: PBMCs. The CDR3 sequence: CASSQFNQPQHF. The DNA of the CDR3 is TGTGCCAGCAGTCAGTTCAACCAGCCCCAGCATTTT.